The rows below give T cell receptor beta chains drawn from one sample of a study of cytomegalovirus exposure and HLA in healthy donors. Profiling relied on immunoSEQ multiplex PCR, and the TCRdb table lists in-frame clones only, not all of them. The sample gives about 300,000 clones, about nine tenths of which show up once; around 4% is in the top ten. The source material was PBMCs. All receptors come from a man aged 35 to 55 in good health and CMV-seropositive. The conserved cysteine and the conserved F or W are not part of the CDR3 here. Fields, in order: V gene, D gene, clone size, CDR3 protein. A D gene is named only where the DNA matches it firmly. Size values are once, few and many counts, or a class for expanded clones, and some rows have none.

v_gene: TRBV15; d_gene: -; abundance: -; CDR3aa: ATSRDPGNKETQY
v_gene: TRBV4-1; d_gene: TRBD2; abundance: once; CDR3aa: ASSQDSGSTSGWPDEQF
v_gene: TRBV4-1; d_gene: -; abundance: -; CDR3aa: ASSQDRSEETQY
v_gene: TRBV4-1; d_gene: TRBD1; abundance: -; CDR3aa: ASSQDSWGQGYNEQF
v_gene: TRBV13; d_gene: -; abundance: once; CDR3aa: ASKLSFSYEQY
v_gene: TRBV10-3; d_gene: -; abundance: -; CDR3aa: AISETGLNTEAF
v_gene: TRBV28; d_gene: TRBD2; abundance: -; CDR3aa: ASSYGASGTETQY
v_gene: TRBV6-4; d_gene: -; abundance: once; CDR3aa: ASSALPNTGELF
v_gene: TRBV7-2; d_gene: -; abundance: -; CDR3aa: ASSLQATAFNYGYT
v_gene: TRBV19; d_gene: -; abundance: -; CDR3aa: APRWGANYGYT
v_gene: TRBV7-2; d_gene: -; abundance: few; CDR3aa: ASSFASYEQF
v_gene: TRBV28; d_gene: -; abundance: -; CDR3aa: ASSAIRGGGMGNQPQH
v_gene: TRBV27; d_gene: TRBD1; abundance: few; CDR3aa: ASTTRQGRRTEAF
v_gene: TRBV4-3; d_gene: -; abundance: -; CDR3aa: ASSPDISNQPQH
v_gene: TRBV5-4; d_gene: TRBD1; abundance: -; CDR3aa: ASNGQGAHEQY
v_gene: TRBV18; d_gene: -; abundance: -; CDR3aa: ASSSTVTEQY
v_gene: TRBV7-9; d_gene: -; abundance: -; CDR3aa: ASSLGRQETQY
v_gene: TRBV27; d_gene: TRBD2; abundance: -; CDR3aa: VSSTSTLGTSSVEQY
v_gene: TRBV11-2; d_gene: TRBD2; abundance: -; CDR3aa: ASSLGTSGRWDNEQF
v_gene: TRBV11-2; d_gene: -; abundance: -; CDR3aa: ASRTLRGFISYNEQF
v_gene: TRBV4-1; d_gene: -; abundance: once; CDR3aa: ASSQGYSMQQETQY
v_gene: TRBV4-1; d_gene: -; abundance: once; CDR3aa: ASSQDPNPTYNEQF
v_gene: TRBV4-3; d_gene: -; abundance: -; CDR3aa: ASSQVSGGLSSNYGYT
v_gene: TRBV6-4; d_gene: -; abundance: -; CDR3aa: ASSDPDSSYEQY
v_gene: TRBV7-8; d_gene: TRBD2; abundance: -; CDR3aa: ASSLLAGLAKNIQY
v_gene: TRBV15; d_gene: TRBD2; abundance: -; CDR3aa: ATSRGLAQETQY
v_gene: TRBV4-1; d_gene: TRBD2; abundance: -; CDR3aa: ASRTSGRALQETQY
v_gene: TRBV28; d_gene: -; abundance: -; CDR3aa: ASSFSREHQETQY
v_gene: TRBV27; d_gene: TRBD2; abundance: -; CDR3aa: ASSFRSGSGADTQY
v_gene: TRBV2; d_gene: TRBD2; abundance: -; CDR3aa: ASSEARTRY
v_gene: TRBV15; d_gene: -; abundance: -; CDR3aa: ATSKGHNTDTQY
v_gene: TRBV6-1; d_gene: TRBD1; abundance: -; CDR3aa: ASSHPGQVPYEQY
v_gene: TRBV7-9; d_gene: TRBD1; abundance: few; CDR3aa: ASSPRGLAISYEQY
v_gene: TRBV2; d_gene: -; abundance: -; CDR3aa: ASSDVSPYSNQPQH
v_gene: TRBV7-8; d_gene: -; abundance: -; CDR3aa: ASSRGGTYGYT
v_gene: TRBV11-3; d_gene: -; abundance: once; CDR3aa: ASSLSGLRTDTQY
v_gene: TRBV7-9; d_gene: TRBD1; abundance: -; CDR3aa: ASSSKPRQGGVYEQY
v_gene: TRBV7-9; d_gene: -; abundance: -; CDR3aa: ASSLSSADINTEAF
v_gene: TRBV4-2; d_gene: -; abundance: -; CDR3aa: ASSQDQSSSYNEQF
v_gene: TRBV27; d_gene: TRBD2; abundance: -; CDR3aa: ASSFVGRRTGELF
v_gene: TRBV2; d_gene: TRBD1; abundance: -; CDR3aa: ASSGDRGGNQPQH
v_gene: TRBV5-4; d_gene: TRBD1; abundance: -; CDR3aa: ASSLGMGGQGGSYEQY
v_gene: TRBV5-1; d_gene: -; abundance: -; CDR3aa: ASTFGTNEQF
v_gene: TRBV14; d_gene: TRBD2; abundance: -; CDR3aa: ASSLPSGTSGNFEQF
v_gene: TRBV7-2; d_gene: -; abundance: -; CDR3aa: ASRGASKETQY
v_gene: TRBV2; d_gene: TRBD1; abundance: few; CDR3aa: ASGRDRVSYEQY
v_gene: TRBV11-2; d_gene: -; abundance: -; CDR3aa: ASSLSAYRNTGELF
v_gene: TRBV7-6; d_gene: -; abundance: -; CDR3aa: ASSLDAETNTGELF
v_gene: TRBV4-1; d_gene: -; abundance: -; CDR3aa: ASSRKEGTDTQY
v_gene: TRBV19; d_gene: TRBD1; abundance: -; CDR3aa: ASSIRHAQGAYEQF
v_gene: TRBV10-3; d_gene: TRBD1; abundance: few; CDR3aa: AISERQGGEKLF
v_gene: TRBV7-9; d_gene: TRBD1; abundance: -; CDR3aa: ASSRQGAPGNTIY
v_gene: TRBV29-1; d_gene: -; abundance: -; CDR3aa: GAMNTEAF
v_gene: TRBV7-9; d_gene: -; abundance: -; CDR3aa: ASSLEINYGYT